This record looks at one T cell receptor (beta chain) sequence and its context. Its binding antigen is unknown. Nothing much larger sits one base from this clone, and base qualities are not available. This sample was taken from a study of T cell responses to AZD1222 COVID-19 vaccine (TCRdb year 2021). In the study overall: AZD1222 recipients whose second dose came at about 4 weeks and those whose second dose came at about 12 weeks were combined into one group, since spike-specific TCR depth and breadth did not differ between the two schedules. Trial participants were enrolled by age into 18-55, 56-69 and 70-plus year subgroups, with roughly 150, 30 and 60 TCR-sequenced participants respectively. TCR sequencing covered some 240 trial participants: 200 to 220 given two doses of AZD1222 and approximately 26 given two doses of MenACWY control vaccine. On the study overall, not on this receptor specifically: Participants were mostly white British, with more females than males. The authors suggested clonal diversity may have been underestimated. Only a handful of AZD1222 recipients were SARS-CoV-2 seropositive at baseline, limiting conclusions about previously exposed vaccinees. Nearly half of unique spike-specific TCRs reportedly recognized epitopes outside regions mutated in the B.1.351 and B.1.1.7 variants. In the small 56-69-year group, the increase in depth fell short of significance, most likely because of low power. The whole spike protein was spanned by vaccine-associated CD4 TCRs, and dominant responses were seen in regions 160-218 and 743-854. Spike-specific TCR breadth and depth rose significantly after two AZD1222 doses compared with day 0 and with MenACWY recipients. Because no day 14 peak-response samples were available, repertoires were characterized only after the peak T cell response.

The CDR3 regions of human TCRbeta chains were analyzed by immunosequencing. In the original analysis: Repertoire TCRs were matched against a reference library of SARS-CoV-2-specific TCRs generated with the MIRA antigen-specificity platform. Breadth was defined as the fraction of unique TCRs that were SARS-CoV-2-associated. Depth was defined as the fraction of total T cells that were SARS-CoV-2-associated. Using the MIRA data, each spike-specific TCR was assigned both to the spike region to which the TCR was reactive and to a CD4 or CD8 class. Log10-transformed breadth and depth values were compared by one-way ANOVA with Sidak's multiple comparisons tests. Sourced from immuneACCESS, this table was stored by TCRdb with only in-frame sequences that have V and J called. A share of the clones is absent; for the studies checked, an unresolved V gene accounts for under half, and the remainder has no known explanation. That table supplies the V and J calls and clone size; D and trimming were determined from the DNA. The sample records about 150,000 clones, 88% of which are singletons. The ten top clones hold 3.1% of the sample.

The time point label of this sample denotes: baseline before first vaccination. Vaccinee samples came from UK trials COV001 and COV002, including a single-blind randomized controlled phase 2/3 trial of AZD1222 (ChAdOx1 nCoV-19) in healthy adults. For TCRbeta chain sequencing, PBMC samples from trial participants were taken at day 0 and at day 28 after the second dose. Deletion took 1 base off V and 10 bases off J, with a span of 12 bases between the germline ends. The CDR1 and CDR2 encoded by the germline V gene are SGHDT and YYEEEE. The CDR3 numbers 14 residues from cysteine through phenylalanine. Only the CDR3 portion is preserved as DNA: 42 bases, with reading frame beginning at the first base.

The input for sequencing was peripheral blood, taken on day 0 of AZD1222 vaccination. The sequence is built from TRBV5-6 and TRBJ1-6; the D gene remains uncertain. The receptor was derived from an adult in good health. The CDR3 reads CASSLSGKKSPLHF. Here is the DNA: TGTGCCAGCAGCTTGTCCGGCAAGAAGTCACCCCTCCACTTT. The full variable domain, completed from the reference TRBV5-6 and TRBJ1-6 proteins outside the CDR3, reads DAGVTQSPTHLIKTRGQQVTLRCSPKSGHDTVSWYQQALGQGPQFIFQYYEEEERQRGNFPDRFSGHQFPNYSSELNVNALLLGDSALYLCASSLSGKKSPLHFGNGTRLTVT.